A single T cell receptor beta chain is shown here with its context. The data were taken from a study of T cell changes during pregnancy in multiple sclerosis. The V gene's germline CDR1 is MNHNY and CDR2 SVGAGI (reference sequence). The CDR3 runs 16 residues. V lost 6 bases and J lost 6; bases outside the gene matches: 15. Sequencing used immunoSEQ multiplex PCR; TCRdb keeps in-frame clones, though not all of them. The sample includes roughly 38,000 clones, 75% to 95% of them seen just once. The chain links TRBV6-6 to TRBJ1-2, with 8 bases identical to TRBD1. The sequence came from a female donor in good health, enrolled as a control in a pregnancy study. The specimen comprised CD4+ T cells from peripheral blood mononuclear cells, sampled in the second trimester of pregnancy. The CDR3 sequence: CASSPRGPTGGDGYTF. The CDR3 region has the DNA TGTGCCAGCAGCCCCAGGGGGCCTACAGGGGGTGATGGCTACACCTTC.